Presented here are 13 T cell receptor beta chains from one specimen sequenced in a study of T-cell reconstitution after alpha-beta-depleted transplantation in children. Preparing the TCRbeta library involved the use of unique molecular identifiers. MiXCR, applied by TCRdb to the PCR reads, yields one record per CDR3 protein. This table holds about 210,000 distinct CDR3 sequences, roughly 18% found once. The sequences come from PBMCs, mostly from graft donor cells, collected 360 days after TCRalphabeta/CD19-depleted stem cell transplant. These receptors all stem from a male patient under 10 years old who had a stem cell transplant for acute lymphoblastic leukemia, so the T cells may come from the graft donor.

This clonotype was seen ten or more times. The CDR3 bases are TGTGCCAGCAGCTTAGGCAGGGGGTACGAGCAGTACTTC. This codes for CASSLGRGYEQYF. V is TRBV11-2 and J is TRBJ2-7, with 7 bases matching TRBD1. J lost 4 bases, V lost 1 base, and 1 base had no gene match. Per germline, CDR1 SGHAT and CDR2 FQNNGV. There are 13 residues in the CDR3.

In this sample, this clonotype turned up a few times. V gene TRBV27 combines with J gene TRBJ2-7; TRBD1 might be the D (6 bases). Germline CDR1 is MNHEY and CDR2 is SMNVEV (reference sequence). This CDR3 spans 14 amino acids. V was trimmed by 7 bases and J by 1 base, leaving 14 bases between them. CDR3 residues: CASTKATGSYEQYF. CDR3 nucleotide sequence: TGTGCCAGCACCAAGGCAACAGGGTCCTACGAGCAGTACTTC.

This chain uses TRBV7-9 with TRBJ2-1; 7 bases map to TRBD1. J gave up 6 bases and V 4 bases, and 6 bases lay outside the gene matches. The germline V gene has CDR1 SEHNR and CDR2 FQNEAQ (reference sequence). CDR3 length: 14 residues. CDR3 loop: CASSYHRGSNEQFF. CDR3 in DNA: TGTGCCAGCAGCTATCACAGGGGAAGCAATGAGCAGTTCTTC.

The V call is TRBV19, the J call TRBJ2-1, with 9 nucleotides matching TRBD1. The ends lost 6 bases at V and 3 bases at J; junction bases unmatched: 18. The CDR3 loop spans 19 amino acids. Per germline, CDR1 LNHDA and CDR2 SQIVND (reference sequence). The CDR3 sequence is CASRGTGQGRGVIYNEQFF. In nucleotides, the CDR3 is TGTGCCAGTAGAGGGACGGGACAGGGAAGAGGTGTTATCTACAATGAGCAGTTCTTC.

Only a few counts were recorded for this clonotype. This sequence joins TRBV27 and TRBJ2-3; possible D gene TRBD1, 7 bases. Germline CDR1 MNHEY, CDR2 SMNVEV (reference sequence). This CDR3 has 16 amino acids. V was trimmed by 2 bases and J by 5 bases, leaving 17 bases between them. The CDR3 protein is CASSLIEAGGKDTQYF. The CDR3 region has the DNA TGTGCCAGCAGTTTAATAGAGGCAGGGGGGAAAGATACGCAGTATTTT.

With respect to this clonotype: No conserved phenylalanine or tryptophan is present at the end of the CDR3, so a read error is the likely explanation. The V gene is TRBV3-1, the J gene TRBJ2-7; D gene unclear. CDR1 is LGHDT, CDR2 YNNKEL, per germline (reference sequence). Between the trimmed V and J ends, which lost 1 base and 0 bases, there was a span of 13 bases. CDR3 size: 16 residues. The CDR3 reads CASSQGDLALSYEQYY. As DNA, the CDR3 is TGTGCCAGCAGCCAAGGAGATCTCGCGCTCTCCTACGAGCAGTACTAC.

The chain links TRBV12-3 or TRBV12-4 to TRBJ1-1, with 9 bases identical to TRBD1. J lost 3 bases, V lost 6 bases, and 8 bases had no gene match. The CDR3 has 15 residues. The CDR3 nucleotides read TGTGCCAGCAGGGACAGGGGAGGACCCTACACTGAAGCTTTCTTT. This encodes CASRDRGGPYTEAFF.

This clonotype appeared many times. This chain uses TRBV27 with TRBJ2-1, with no clear D. Looked up from germline, CDR1 is MNHEY and CDR2 is SMNVEV (reference sequence). The CDR3 sequence is 13 residues long. V shed 2 bases and J shed 8 bases, with 10 bases lying between them. The CDR3 region is CASSLRKVHEQFF. The CDR3, as DNA: TGTGCCAGCAGTTTAAGGAAAGTTCATGAGCAGTTCTTC.

This clonotype was counted ten times or more. The chain recombines TRBV29-1 with TRBJ2-7, with D hard to call. The germline V and J ends were trimmed by 5 bases and 3 bases, with 8 bases remaining between them. Germline loops: CDR1 SQVTM, CDR2 ANQGSEA. The CDR3 consists of 11 residues. The CDR3: CSVTEDYEQYF. Here the CDR3 DNA reads TGCAGCGTTACAGAAGACTACGAGCAGTACTTC.

V gene TRBV15 combines with J gene TRBJ2-3; 8 bases are a match to TRBD2. After removal of 0 bases from V and 1 base from J, the junction contained 0 bases not matched to a gene. This CDR3 region has 15 residues. CDR1 is LNHNV, CDR2 YYDKDF, per germline (reference sequence). CDR3 DNA sequence: TGTGCCACCAGCAGAGAGACTAGCGGCACAGATACGCAGTATTTT. Protein sequence: CATSRETSGTDTQYF.

V gene TRBV12-3 or TRBV12-4 combines with J gene TRBJ1-1, with D tentatively TRBD1 (5 bases). V was pared by 6 bases and J by 5 bases, with 16 bases between. CDR3 length: 14 amino acids. The CDR3 region is CASRPRAGRTEAFF. In DNA form, the CDR3 reads TGTGCCAGCAGACCCAGGGCTGGAAGAACTGAAGCTTTCTTT.

The rearrangement links TRBV29-1 to TRBJ2-5, with D maybe TRBD2 (5 bases). Germline CDR1 reads SQVTM; CDR2 reads ANQGSEA. The CDR3 loop spans 15 amino acids. V lost 4 bases, J lost 2 bases, and 17 bases lay in between. CDR3 sequence reads: CSVGGGEGTQETQYF. The CDR3 nucleotides are TGCAGCGTTGGAGGTGGCGAGGGAACACAAGAGACCCAGTACTTC.

The chain employs TRBV6-5 and TRBJ1-5; unclear D gene. The CDR3 extends over 17 amino acids. Trimming shortened V by 2 bases and J by 0 bases, and 14 bases separated the two germline ends. Germline assignment: CDR1 MNHEY and CDR2 SVGAGI. The CDR3 protein is CASSYPQVGYSNQPQHF. In DNA, the CDR3 is TGTGCCAGCAGTTACCCTCAGGTTGGGTATAGCAATCAGCCCCAGCATTTT.